A selection of T cell receptor beta chains follows, all from one sample in a study of CD8 T cells in ankylosing spondylitis. TCRdb re-called the 5' RACE reads with MiXCR, one entry per CDR3 protein. The sample records 100,000 to 150,000 distinct CDR3 sequences, approximately 17% being singletons. Sequenced: blood, either unsorted or a sorted T cell fraction (not recorded which). The receptors were gathered from a male donor with ankylosing spondylitis. CDR3s include the opening cysteine and the closing phenylalanine or tryptophan. Fields, in order: J gene, D gene, clone size, V gene, CDR3 protein, CDR3 DNA. D genes are given only for firm matches. Expanded clones are given a class, and other clones once, few, many or no size at all.

J: TRBJ1-3; D: TRBD1; size: NA; V: TRBV2; CDR3: CASSAGGGTGNTIYF; DNA: TGTGCCAGCAGTGCAGGGGGAGGAACAGGAAACACCATATATTTT
J: TRBJ2-1; D: NA; size: few; V: TRBV24-1; CDR3: CATSDRYNEQFF; DNA: TGTGCCACCAGTGACCGCTACAATGAGCAGTTCTTC
J: TRBJ2-1; D: NA; size: few; V: TRBV3-1; CDR3: CASSFRTYNEQFF; DNA: TGTGCCAGCAGCTTCAGGACCTACAATGAGCAGTTCTTC
J: TRBJ2-1; D: TRBD2; size: few; V: TRBV12-3/TRBV12-4; CDR3: CASRIGLAGFDEQFF; DNA: TGTGCCAGCAGGATAGGACTAGCGGGATTCGATGAGCAGTTCTTC
J: TRBJ1-1; D: NA; size: few; V: TRBV28; CDR3: CASSLRGTRAEAFF; DNA: TGTGCCAGCAGTTTGAGGGGAACGAGGGCTGAAGCTTTCTTT
J: TRBJ2-7; D: TRBD1; size: many; V: TRBV7-6; CDR3: CASSLGGQGYEQYF; DNA: TGTGCCAGCAGCCTGGGGGGACAGGGCTACGAGCAGTACTTC
J: TRBJ1-4; D: NA; size: NA; V: TRBV7-9; CDR3: CASSSGRVMAHNEKLFF; DNA: TGTGCCAGCAGCTCGGGGCGGGTTATGGCGCATAATGAAAAACTGTTTTTT
J: TRBJ2-1; D: NA; size: NA; V: TRBV2; CDR3: CASRGSEQFF; DNA: TGTGCCAGCCGCGGATCTGAGCAGTTCTTC
J: TRBJ2-7; D: NA; size: NA; V: TRBV7-9; CDR3: CASSLSSVLLEQYF; DNA: TGTGCCAGCAGCTTATCATCAGTGCTACTGGAGCAGTACTTC
J: TRBJ2-7; D: TRBD2; size: few; V: TRBV15; CDR3: CATGGGYDEQYF; DNA: TGTGCCACCGGGGGGGGATATGATGAGCAGTACTTC
J: TRBJ2-7; D: TRBD2; size: few; V: TRBV6-5; CDR3: CASSYSASGNYEQYF; DNA: TGTGCCAGCAGTTACTCGGCTAGCGGGAACTACGAGCAGTACTTC
J: TRBJ2-3; D: TRBD2; size: NA; V: TRBV12-3/TRBV12-4; CDR3: CASSPGGSTDTQYF; DNA: TGTGCCAGCAGCCCCGGGGGGAGCACAGATACGCAGTATTTT
J: TRBJ2-3; D: TRBD2; size: few; V: TRBV5-6; CDR3: CASSLISGRAERGSTQYF; DNA: TGTGCCAGCAGCTTGATTAGCGGGAGGGCCGAGCGCGGGAGTACGCAGTATTTT
J: TRBJ2-1; D: NA; size: many; V: TRBV6-2/TRBV6-3; CDR3: CASSYPGWGAYNEQFF; DNA: TGTGCCAGCAGTTATCCTGGCTGGGGGGCTTACAATGAGCAGTTCTTC
J: TRBJ2-2; D: NA; size: NA; V: TRBV24-1; CDR3: CATSVPTGELFF; DNA: TGTGCCACCAGTGTACCGACCGGGGAGCTGTTTTTT
J: TRBJ2-1; D: NA; size: NA; V: TRBV27; CDR3: CASSLPGSMGNEQFF; DNA: TGTGCCAGCAGTCTCCCTGGCAGCATGGGCAATGAGCAGTTCTTC
J: TRBJ2-7; D: TRBD2; size: NA; V: TRBV28; CDR3: CASSLYSGRRYEQYF; DNA: TGTGCCAGCAGTTTATATAGCGGGAGGAGATACGAGCAGTACTTC
J: TRBJ2-1; D: TRBD1; size: few; V: TRBV9; CDR3: CASSVATGDNEQFF; DNA: TGTGCCAGCAGCGTAGCAACAGGGGACAATGAGCAGTTCTTC
J: TRBJ2-1; D: TRBD1; size: NA; V: TRBV6-2/TRBV6-3; CDR3: CASSYSLGQGLEEQFF; DNA: TGTGCCAGCAGTTACTCTTTGGGACAGGGACTCGAGGAGCAGTTCTTC
J: TRBJ2-1; D: NA; size: NA; V: TRBV9; CDR3: CASSVGGYEQFF; DNA: TGTGCCAGCAGCGTAGGGGGCTACGAGCAGTTCTTC
J: TRBJ2-1; D: NA; size: few; V: TRBV4-1; CDR3: CASSLRPPGLITSYNEQFF; DNA: TGCGCCAGCAGCCTCCGGCCCCCAGGGTTAATAACCTCCTACAATGAGCAGTTCTTC
J: TRBJ1-1; D: NA; size: few; V: TRBV3-1; CDR3: CASSQWGRMNTEAFF; DNA: TGTGCCAGCAGCCAATGGGGACGGATGAACACTGAAGCTTTCTTT